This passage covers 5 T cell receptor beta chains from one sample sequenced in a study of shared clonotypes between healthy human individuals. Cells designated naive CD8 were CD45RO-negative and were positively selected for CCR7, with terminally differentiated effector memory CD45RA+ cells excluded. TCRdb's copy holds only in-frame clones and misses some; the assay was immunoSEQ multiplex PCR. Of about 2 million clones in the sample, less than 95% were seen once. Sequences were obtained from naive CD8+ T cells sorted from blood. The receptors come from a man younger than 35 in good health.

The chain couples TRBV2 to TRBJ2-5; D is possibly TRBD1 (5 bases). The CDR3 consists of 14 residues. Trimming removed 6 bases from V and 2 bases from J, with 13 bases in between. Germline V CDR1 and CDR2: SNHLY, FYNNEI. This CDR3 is CASRDLDRQETQYF. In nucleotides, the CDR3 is TGTGCCAGCAGAGATTTAGACAGACAAGAGACCCAGTACTTC.

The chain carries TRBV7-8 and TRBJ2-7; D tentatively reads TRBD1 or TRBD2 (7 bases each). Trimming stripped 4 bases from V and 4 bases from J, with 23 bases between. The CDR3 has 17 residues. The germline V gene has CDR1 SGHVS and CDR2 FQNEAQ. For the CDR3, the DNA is TGTGCCAGCAGCTCGCGGACAGGAGGAGGGGGGGATTACGAGCAGTACTTC. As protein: CASSSRTGGGGDYEQYF.

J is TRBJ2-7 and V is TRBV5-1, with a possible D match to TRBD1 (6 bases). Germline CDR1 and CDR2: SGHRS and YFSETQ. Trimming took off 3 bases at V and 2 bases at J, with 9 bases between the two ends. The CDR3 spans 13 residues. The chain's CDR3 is CASSYRDPYEQYF. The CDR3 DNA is TGCGCCAGCAGCTACAGGGATCCCTACGAGCAGTACTTC. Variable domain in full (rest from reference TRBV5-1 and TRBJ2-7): KAGVTQTPRYLIKTRGQQVTLSCSPISGHRSVSWYQQTPGQGLQFLFEYFSETQRNKGNFPGRFSGRQFSNSRSEMNVSTLELGDSALYLCASSYRDPYEQYFGPGTRLTVT.

The CDR3 region is CASIEDSYSNQPQHF. CDR3 sequence (DNA): TGTGCCAGCATCGAGGACAGTTATAGCAATCAGCCCCAGCATTTT. The V call is TRBV28, the J call TRBJ1-5; TRBD1 might be the D (6 bases). The CDR3 runs to 15 residues. The V end lost 7 bases, the J end lost 0 bases, and 13 bases lay between the germline ends. CDR1 MDHEN and CDR2 SYDVKM come from the germline V gene.

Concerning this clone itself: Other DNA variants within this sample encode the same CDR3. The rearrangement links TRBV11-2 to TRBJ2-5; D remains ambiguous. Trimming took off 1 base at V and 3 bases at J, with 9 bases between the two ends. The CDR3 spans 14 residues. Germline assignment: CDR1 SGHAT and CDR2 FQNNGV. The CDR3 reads CASSLVGSKETQYF. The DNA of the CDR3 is TGTGCCAGCAGCTTAGTCGGCAGTAAAGAGACCCAGTACTTC.